This T cell receptor (beta chain) was profiled in a study of blood T cell repertoires in COVID-19. Across the study: Sites in the United States, Italy and Spain provided acute and convalescent COVID-19 samples. Nucleic acid was either cDNA or gDNA, and it came from T cells, B-cell-depleted T cells, or PBMCs.

Original methodology: Counts of nucleated cells, estimated from reference gene primer amplification, were obtained. The repertoire was sequenced with immunoSEQ multiplex PCR; TCRdb's copy has only in-frame clones and lacks some. The DNA was the basis for D and trimming; V, J and clone size are from that table. The profile covers 110,000 or so clones, with around 83% appearing a single time and about 3.4% taken by the ten largest. The CDR3 runs 14 residues. With 2 bases removed from V and 1 base from J, the gap between germline ends came to 9 bases. Germline V gene lookup returns CDR1 SGHRS and CDR2 YFSETQ.

The chain couples TRBV5-1 to TRBJ1-1; D gene unclear. The receptor was derived from a man aged 40-50 years with acute or convalescent COVID-19. Specimen: peripheral blood. CDR3 loop: CASSLNAWNTEAFF. CDR3 in DNA: TGCGCCAGCAGCTTAAACGCGTGGAACACTGAAGCTTTCTTT.